The rows below give T cell receptor beta chains drawn from one sample of a study of beta chain features in type 1 diabetes. The method was immunoSEQ multiplex PCR; TCRdb's version includes in-frame clones alone and lacks a portion of them. The table shows some 330,000 clones, with around 13% occurring only once. The material sequenced was naive CD4+ T cells from blood. Every receptor here comes from a woman between 18 and 29 years old with type 1 diabetes. Both conserved end residues are part of each CDR3. Each record gives: D gene, clone size, J gene, V gene, CDR3 DNA, CDR3 protein. A D gene is named only where the DNA matches it firmly. Some rows have no size entry. The others give once, few or many, or a class for an expanded clone.

NA NA TRBJ2-1 TRBV25-1 TGTGCCAGCAGTGGTTGGGAGCGCAATGAGCAGTTCTTC CASSGWERNEQFF
TRBD1 few TRBJ2-7 TRBV7-9 TGTGCCAGCAGCCCCCTGACAGGGAAAGTAATGCCCCAGTACTTC CASSPLTGKVMPQYF
NA few TRBJ1-2 TRBV7-9 TGTGCCAGCTCGAAGAGTTCCGGCTACACCTTC CASSKSSGYTF
NA NA TRBJ2-5 TRBV7-9 TGTGCCAGCAGTTTTAGCGACGCACTGACGATTCAAGAGACCCAGTACTTC CASSFSDALTIQETQYF
TRBD1 few TRBJ2-1 TRBV5-1 TGCGCCAGTGGGACAGACGACAATGAGCAGTTCTTC CASGTDDNEQFF
TRBD2 NA TRBJ2-7 TRBV6-6 TGTGCCAGCAGTGGATCAAGCGGGGGTTCCTACGAGCAGTACTTC CASSGSSGGSYEQYF
TRBD2 NA TRBJ2-3 TRBV7-9 TGTGCCAGCAGCTTAGGAGCGGGGCTAGACACAGATACGCAGTATTTT CASSLGAGLDTDTQYF
NA NA TRBJ2-1 TRBV11-2 TGTGCCAGCAGCTTAGGGACAGAATACAATGAGCAGTTCTTC CASSLGTEYNEQFF
NA few TRBJ2-5 TRBV19 TGTGCCAGTAGCCCCGGGTTTCCGGAGACCCAGTACTTC CASSPGFPETQYF
NA few TRBJ2-7 TRBV6-5 TGTGCCAGCAGCTCGGGACACTCCTACGAGCAGTACTTC CASSSGHSYEQYF
NA NA TRBJ2-5 TRBV29-1 TGCAGCGTCGAGGGGGGGTTCCAAGAGACCCAGTACTTC CSVEGGFQETQYF
NA NA TRBJ1-5 TRBV7-6 TGTGCCAGCAGCCCTAGAAACTCACAGGGGCCCCAGCATTTT CASSPRNSQGPQHF
TRBD2 few TRBJ2-1 TRBV28 TGTGCCAGCACCCGTCAGGGTAGCGGGAGGAAGAATGAGCAGTTCTTC CASTRQGSGRKNEQFF
NA few TRBJ2-1 TRBV7-2 TGTGCCAGCAGCCCCAGGGGGGTGGGGTACAATGAGCAGTTCTTC CASSPRGVGYNEQFF
TRBD2 NA TRBJ2-1 TRBV6-6 TGTGCCAGCAGTGTCCCGGGACTAGGGAGTGAGCAGTTCTTC CASSVPGLGSEQFF
TRBD2 NA TRBJ2-7 TRBV30 TGTGCCTGGAGTGCGGCTAGCGGGATCTACGAGCAGTACTTC CAWSAASGIYEQYF
NA few TRBJ2-1 TRBV11-2 TGTGCCAGCGGCCGGTGGGGGGTTTCCTACAATGAGCAGTTCTTC CASGRWGVSYNEQFF
TRBD1 few TRBJ2-1 TRBV11-2 TGTGCCAGCAGTCCTACCGGGACAGGGAGAGACAATGAGCAGTTCTTC CASSPTGTGRDNEQFF
TRBD2 few TRBJ2-2 TRBV5-4 TGTGCCAGCAGCCCGGGACTAGCGAACACCGGGGAGCTGTTTTTT CASSPGLANTGELFF
NA few TRBJ2-7 TRBV7-2 TGTGCCAGCAGCACGAGGGGCGGGGTGAGCTACGAGCAGTACTTC CASSTRGGVSYEQYF
NA few TRBJ2-7 TRBV28 TGTGCCAGCAGTGCCTCTCGGGGAAACTCCTACGAGCAGTACTTC CASSASRGNSYEQYF
NA few TRBJ1-2 TRBV2 TGTGCCAGCAGTGAAGTCCGGGGTACTGTCTATGGCTACACCTTC CASSEVRGTVYGYTF